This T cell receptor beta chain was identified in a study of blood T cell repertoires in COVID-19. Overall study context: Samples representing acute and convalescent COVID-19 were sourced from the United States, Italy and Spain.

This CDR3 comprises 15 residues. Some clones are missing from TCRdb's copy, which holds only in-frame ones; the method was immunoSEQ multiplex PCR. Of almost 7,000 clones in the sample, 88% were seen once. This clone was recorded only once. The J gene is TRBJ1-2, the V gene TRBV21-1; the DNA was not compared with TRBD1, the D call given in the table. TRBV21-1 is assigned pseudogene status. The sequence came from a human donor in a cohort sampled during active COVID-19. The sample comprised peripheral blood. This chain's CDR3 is CASSKTGTGGHGYTF. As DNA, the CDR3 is TGTGCCAGCAGCAAGACCGGGACAGGGGGTCATGGCTACACCTTC.